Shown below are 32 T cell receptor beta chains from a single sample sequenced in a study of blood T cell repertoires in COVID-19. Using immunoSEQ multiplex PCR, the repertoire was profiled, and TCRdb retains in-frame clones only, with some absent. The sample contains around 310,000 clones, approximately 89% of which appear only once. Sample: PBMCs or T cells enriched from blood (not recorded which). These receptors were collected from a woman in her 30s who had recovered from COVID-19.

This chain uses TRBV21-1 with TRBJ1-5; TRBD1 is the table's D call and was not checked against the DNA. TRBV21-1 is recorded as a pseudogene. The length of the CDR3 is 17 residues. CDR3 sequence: CASSALRTGSSNQPQHF. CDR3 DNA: TGTGCCAGCAGCGCCCTAAGGACAGGTAGTAGCAATCAGCCCCAGCATTTT.

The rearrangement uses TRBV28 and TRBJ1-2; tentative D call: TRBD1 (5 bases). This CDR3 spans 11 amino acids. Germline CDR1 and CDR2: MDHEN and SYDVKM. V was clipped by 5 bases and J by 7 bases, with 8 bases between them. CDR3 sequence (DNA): TGTGCCAGCAGTGCAGGGTTTGGCTACACCTTC. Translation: CASSAGFGYTF.

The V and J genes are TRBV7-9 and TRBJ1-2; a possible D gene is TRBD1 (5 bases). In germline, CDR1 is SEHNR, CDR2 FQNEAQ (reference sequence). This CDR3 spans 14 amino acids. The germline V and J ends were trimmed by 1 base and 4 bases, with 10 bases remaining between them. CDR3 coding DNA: TGTGCCAGCAGCTTAGGTGACAGCCCCTATGGCTACACCTTC. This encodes CASSLGDSPYGYTF. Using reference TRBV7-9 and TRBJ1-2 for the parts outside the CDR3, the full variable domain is DTGVSQNPRHKITKRGQNVTFRCDPISEHNRLYWYRQTLGQGPEFLTYFQNEAQLEKSRLLSDRFSAERPKGSFSTLEIQRTEQGDSAMYLCASSLGDSPYGYTFGSGTRLTVV.

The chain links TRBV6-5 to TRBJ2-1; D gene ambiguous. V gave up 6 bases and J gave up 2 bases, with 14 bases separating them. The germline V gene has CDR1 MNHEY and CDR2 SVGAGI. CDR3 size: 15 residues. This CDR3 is CASSLQRATYNEQFF. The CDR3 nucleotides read TGTGCCAGCAGCCTACAGAGAGCAACCTACAATGAGCAGTTCTTC.

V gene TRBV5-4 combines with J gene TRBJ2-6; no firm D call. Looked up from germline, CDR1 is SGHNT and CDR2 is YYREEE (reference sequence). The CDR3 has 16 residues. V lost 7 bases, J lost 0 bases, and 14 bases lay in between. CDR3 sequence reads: CASHRETSSGANVLTF. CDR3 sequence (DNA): TGTGCCAGCCACAGAGAAACCAGCTCTGGGGCCAACGTCCTGACTTTC.

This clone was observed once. In DNA form, the CDR3 reads TGTGCCAGCAGTTGGACAGGCCCCTACGAGCAGTACTTC. It translates to CASSWTGPYEQYF. The chain has TRBV6-6 and TRBJ2-7; 7 nucleotides match TRBD1. Germline V gene data show CDR1 as MNHNY and CDR2 as SVGAGI (reference sequence). The V segment lost 4 bases and the J segment 2 bases; nucleotides outside the gene matches: 2. The CDR3 has 13 residues.

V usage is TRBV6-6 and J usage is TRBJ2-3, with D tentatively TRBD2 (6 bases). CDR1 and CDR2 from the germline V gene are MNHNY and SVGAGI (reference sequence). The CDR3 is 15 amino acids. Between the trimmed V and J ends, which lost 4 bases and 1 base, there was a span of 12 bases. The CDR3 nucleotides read TGTGCCAGCAGTTTACGGGACTCCCGCACAGATACGCAGTATTTT. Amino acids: CASSLRDSRTDTQYF.

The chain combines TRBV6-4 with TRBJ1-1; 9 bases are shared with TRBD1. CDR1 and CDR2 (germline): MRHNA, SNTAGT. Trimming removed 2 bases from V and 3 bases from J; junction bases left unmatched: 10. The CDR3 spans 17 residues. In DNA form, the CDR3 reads TGTGCCAGCAGTGACCTCCGGGACAGGGCCCCGGACACTGAAGCTTTCTTT. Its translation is CASSDLRDRAPDTEAFF.

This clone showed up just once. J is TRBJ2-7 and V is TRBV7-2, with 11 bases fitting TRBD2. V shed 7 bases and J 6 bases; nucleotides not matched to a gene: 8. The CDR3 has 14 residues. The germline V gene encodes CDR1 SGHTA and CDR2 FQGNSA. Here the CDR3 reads CASMLTSGIFEQYF. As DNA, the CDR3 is TGTGCCAGCATGCTGACTAGCGGGATCTTCGAGCAGTACTTC. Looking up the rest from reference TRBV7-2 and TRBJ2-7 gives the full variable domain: GAGVSQSPSNKVTEKGKDVELRCDPISGHTALYWYRQSLGQGLEFLIYFQGNSAPDKSGLPSDRFSAERTGGSVSTLTIQRTQQEDSAVYLCASMLTSGIFEQYFGPGTRLTVT.

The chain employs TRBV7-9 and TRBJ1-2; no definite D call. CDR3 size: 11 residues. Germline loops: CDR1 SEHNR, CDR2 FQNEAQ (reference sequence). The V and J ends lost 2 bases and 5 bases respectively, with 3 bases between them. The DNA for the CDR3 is TGTGCCAGCAGCTTACTGTATGGCTACACCTTC. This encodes CASSLLYGYTF.

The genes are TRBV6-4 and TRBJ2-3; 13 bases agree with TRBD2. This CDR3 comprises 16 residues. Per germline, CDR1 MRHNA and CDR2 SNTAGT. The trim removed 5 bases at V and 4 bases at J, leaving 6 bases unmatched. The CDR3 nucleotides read TGTGCCAGCAGTAGCGGACTAGCGGGAGCTCCAGATACGCAGTATTTT. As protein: CASSSGLAGAPDTQYF.

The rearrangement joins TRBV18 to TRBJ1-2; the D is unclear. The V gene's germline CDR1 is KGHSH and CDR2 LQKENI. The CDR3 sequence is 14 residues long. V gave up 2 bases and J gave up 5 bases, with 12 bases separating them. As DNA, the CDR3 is TGTGCCAGCTCACCAATTAGCCCAGAGTATGGCTACACCTTC. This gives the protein CASSPISPEYGYTF.

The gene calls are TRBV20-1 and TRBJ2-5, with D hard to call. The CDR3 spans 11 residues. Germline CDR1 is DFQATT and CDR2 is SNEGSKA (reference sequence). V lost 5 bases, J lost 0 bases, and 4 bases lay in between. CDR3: CSAPYQETQYF. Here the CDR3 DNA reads TGCAGTGCTCCGTACCAAGAGACCCAGTACTTC.

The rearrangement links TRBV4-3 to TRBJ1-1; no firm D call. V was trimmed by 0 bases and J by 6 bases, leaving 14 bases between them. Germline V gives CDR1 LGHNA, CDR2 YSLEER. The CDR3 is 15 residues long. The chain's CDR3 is CASSQDRFGYSEAFF. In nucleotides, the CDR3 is TGCGCCAGCAGCCAAGATCGTTTCGGTTACTCTGAAGCTTTCTTT.

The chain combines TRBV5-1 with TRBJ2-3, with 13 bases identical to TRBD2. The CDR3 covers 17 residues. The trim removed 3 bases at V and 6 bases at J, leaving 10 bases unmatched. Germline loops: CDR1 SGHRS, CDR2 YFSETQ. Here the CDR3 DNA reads TGCGCCAGCAGCTCGATACTAGCGGGAGGGCCTGTGGATACGCAGTATTTT. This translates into CASSSILAGGPVDTQYF.

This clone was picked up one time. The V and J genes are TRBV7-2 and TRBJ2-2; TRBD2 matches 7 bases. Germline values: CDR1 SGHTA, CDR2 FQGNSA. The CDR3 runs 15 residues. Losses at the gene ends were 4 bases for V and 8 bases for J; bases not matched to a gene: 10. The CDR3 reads CASSSERGPWGELFF. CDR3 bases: TGTGCCAGCAGCTCAGAGCGGGGTCCGTGGGGGGAGCTGTTTTTT.

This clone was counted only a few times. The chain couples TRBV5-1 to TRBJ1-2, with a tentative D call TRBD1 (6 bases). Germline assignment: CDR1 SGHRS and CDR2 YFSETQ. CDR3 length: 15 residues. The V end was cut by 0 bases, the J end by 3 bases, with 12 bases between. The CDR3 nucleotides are TGCGCCAGCAGCTTGGGTTGGGGGCTCGACTATGGCTACACCTTC. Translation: CASSLGWGLDYGYTF.

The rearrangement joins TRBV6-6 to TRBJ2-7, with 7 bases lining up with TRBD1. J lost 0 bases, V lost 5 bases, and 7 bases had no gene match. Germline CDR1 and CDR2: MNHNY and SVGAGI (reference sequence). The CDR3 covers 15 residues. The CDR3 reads CASSPRDRSSYEQYF. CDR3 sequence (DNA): TGTGCCAGCAGTCCTAGGGACAGAAGCTCCTACGAGCAGTACTTC.

The chain's CDR3 is CASSDGTGFNNEQFF. CDR3 in DNA: TGCGCCAGCAGTGATGGGACAGGGTTCAACAATGAGCAGTTCTTC. The V gene is TRBV10-1, the J gene TRBJ2-1, with TRBD1 matching 9 bases. Trimming cost V 3 bases and J 5 bases; bases outside gene matches: 5. The CDR3 covers 15 residues. The germline CDR1 and CDR2 sequences are WNHNN and SYGVQD (reference sequence).

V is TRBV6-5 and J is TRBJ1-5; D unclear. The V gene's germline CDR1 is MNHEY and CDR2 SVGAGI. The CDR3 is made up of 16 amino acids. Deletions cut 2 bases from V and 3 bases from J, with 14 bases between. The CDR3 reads CASSYHDSHSNQPQHF. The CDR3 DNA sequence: TGTGCCAGCAGTTACCACGACTCTCATTCCAATCAGCCCCAGCATTTT.

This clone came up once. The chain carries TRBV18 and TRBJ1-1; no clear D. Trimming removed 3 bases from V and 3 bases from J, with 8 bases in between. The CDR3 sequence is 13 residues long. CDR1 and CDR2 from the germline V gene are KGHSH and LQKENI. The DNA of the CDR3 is TGTGCCAGCTCACCCCAGGCACACACTGAAGCTTTCTTT. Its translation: CASSPQAHTEAFF.

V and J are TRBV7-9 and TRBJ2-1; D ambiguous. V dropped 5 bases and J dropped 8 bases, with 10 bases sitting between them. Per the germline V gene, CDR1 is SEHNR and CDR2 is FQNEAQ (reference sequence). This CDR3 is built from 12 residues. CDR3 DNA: TGTGCCAGCAGCACGGTCGTACATGAGCAGTTCTTC. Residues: CASSTVVHEQFF.

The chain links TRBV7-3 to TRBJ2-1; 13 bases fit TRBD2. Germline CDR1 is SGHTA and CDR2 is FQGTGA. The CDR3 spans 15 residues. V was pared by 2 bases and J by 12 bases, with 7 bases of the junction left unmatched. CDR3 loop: CASSLLSGLAGVQFF. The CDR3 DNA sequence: TGTGCCAGCAGCTTATTATCAGGACTAGCGGGAGTGCAGTTCTTC.

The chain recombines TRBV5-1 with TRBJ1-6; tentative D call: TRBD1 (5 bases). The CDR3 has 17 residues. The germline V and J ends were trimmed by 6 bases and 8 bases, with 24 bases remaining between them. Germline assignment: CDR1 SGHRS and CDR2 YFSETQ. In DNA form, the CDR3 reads TGCGCCAGCATCGAAAACCCTTCCAGGGCAAGGGATTCACCCCTCCACTTT. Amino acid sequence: CASIENPSRARDSPLHF.

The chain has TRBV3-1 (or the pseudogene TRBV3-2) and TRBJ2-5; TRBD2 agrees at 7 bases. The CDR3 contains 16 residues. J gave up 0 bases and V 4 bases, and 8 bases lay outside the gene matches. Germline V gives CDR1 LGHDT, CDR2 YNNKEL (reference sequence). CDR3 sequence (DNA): TGTGCCAGCAGCCGAAGGCTAGCGGCTCACCAAGAGACCCAGTACTTC. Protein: CASSRRLAAHQETQYF.

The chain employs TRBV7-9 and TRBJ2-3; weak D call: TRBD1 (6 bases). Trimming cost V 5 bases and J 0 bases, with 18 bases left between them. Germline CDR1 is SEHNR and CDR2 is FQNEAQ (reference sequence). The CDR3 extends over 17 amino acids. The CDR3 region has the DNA TGTGCCAGCAGCGGAAAGAGGACAGTGTCTAGCACAGATACGCAGTATTTT. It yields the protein CASSGKRTVSSTDTQYF.

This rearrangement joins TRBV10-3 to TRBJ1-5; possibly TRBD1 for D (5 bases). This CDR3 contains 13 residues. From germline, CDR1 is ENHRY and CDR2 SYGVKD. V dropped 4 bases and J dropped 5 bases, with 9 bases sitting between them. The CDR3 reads CAISADMDQPQHF. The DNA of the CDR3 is TGTGCCATCAGTGCGGACATGGATCAGCCCCAGCATTTT.

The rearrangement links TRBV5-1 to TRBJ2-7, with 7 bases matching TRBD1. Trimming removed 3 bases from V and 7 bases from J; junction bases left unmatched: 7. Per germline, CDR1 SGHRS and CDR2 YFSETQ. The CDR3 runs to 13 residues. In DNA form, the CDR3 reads TGCGCCAGCAGCTCGACAGGGCTAGGGGAGCAGTACTTC. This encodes CASSSTGLGEQYF.

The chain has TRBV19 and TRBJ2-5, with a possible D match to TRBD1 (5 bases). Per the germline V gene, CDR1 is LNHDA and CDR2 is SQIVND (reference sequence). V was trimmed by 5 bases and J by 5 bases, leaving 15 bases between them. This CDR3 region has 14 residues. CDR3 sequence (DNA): TGTGCCAGTAGTTCCGATGTGGGGCGGGAGACCCAGTACTTC. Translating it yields CASSSDVGRETQYF.

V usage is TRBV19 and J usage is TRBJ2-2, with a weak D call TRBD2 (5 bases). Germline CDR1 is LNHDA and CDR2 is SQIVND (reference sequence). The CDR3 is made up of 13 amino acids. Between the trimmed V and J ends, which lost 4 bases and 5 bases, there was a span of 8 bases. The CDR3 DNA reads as TGTGCCAGTAGTACGACGGGGACCGGGGAGCTGTTTTTT. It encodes CASSTTGTGELFF.

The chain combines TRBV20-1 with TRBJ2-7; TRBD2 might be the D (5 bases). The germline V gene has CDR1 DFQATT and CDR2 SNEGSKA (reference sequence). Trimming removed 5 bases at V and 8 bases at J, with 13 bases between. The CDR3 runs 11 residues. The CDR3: CSAWTGGKQYF. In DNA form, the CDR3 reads TGCAGTGCTTGGACTGGTGGCAAGCAGTACTTC.

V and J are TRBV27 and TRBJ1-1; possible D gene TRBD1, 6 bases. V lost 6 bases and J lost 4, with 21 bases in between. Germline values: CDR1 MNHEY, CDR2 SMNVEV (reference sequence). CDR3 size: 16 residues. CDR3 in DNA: TGTGCCAGCAGATCCTTACAGGGTTCGGTTGGCACTGAAGCTTTCTTT. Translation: CASRSLQGSVGTEAFF.